The sequence of this T cell receptor beta chain was determined in a study of T cells after yellow fever vaccination. Study background: SMART-Seq v4 Ultra Low Input served to prepare low-cell-number fractions. Study conclusions and caveats: Among primary-vaccination clones, most reappeared after the booster, at approximately 97% for CD4 and around 91% for CD8.

In its sample, this clonotype was seen a few times. The target antigen is unknown. TCRdb passed the 5' RACE reads through MiXCR, listing each CDR3 protein once. This sample carries a few hundred thousand distinct CDR3 sequences, about 6.9% of them seen once, and the ten largest clones take 15% to 20%. CDR3 length: 12 residues. Trimming cost V 3 bases and J 3 bases, with 7 bases left between them. Germline CDR1 is SQVTM and CDR2 is ANQGSEA. The gene calls are TRBV29-1 and TRBJ2-3, with a tentative D call TRBD2 (5 bases). The sequences come from PBMCs, collected roughly 46 days after the first yellow fever vaccination. The origin of this receptor is a man between 18 and 29 years old who received the YFV17D yellow fever vaccine. The CDR3 loop reads CSVDEGTDTQYF. CDR3 coding DNA: TGCAGCGTTGACGAGGGTACAGATACGCAGTATTTT.